Included here is one T cell receptor beta chain sequence, with context. The data were taken from a study of CD8 T cells in Susac syndrome. Reverse transcription of roughly 0.5 to 1 ug RNA was performed with random hexamers. MiXCR was run by TCRdb on the immunoSEQ multiplex PCR reads, yielding one entry per CDR3 protein. The sample has about 400,000 distinct CDR3 sequences, approximately 89% seen once; the top ten hold under 0.15%. The CDR3 covers 12 residues. CDR1 and CDR2 from the germline V gene are SGHAT and FQDESV (reference sequence). V was trimmed by 8 bases and J by 8 bases, leaving 12 bases between them.

Sequencing was carried out using CD8+ T cells from PBMCs. The clonotype originates from a human donor with multiple sclerosis. The chain employs TRBV11-1 and TRBJ2-2; D may be TRBD2 (5 bases). The CDR3 DNA follows: TGTGCCAGCGGCCTTCGAGGGGGGGAGCTGTTTTTT. Translation gives CASGLRGGELFF.